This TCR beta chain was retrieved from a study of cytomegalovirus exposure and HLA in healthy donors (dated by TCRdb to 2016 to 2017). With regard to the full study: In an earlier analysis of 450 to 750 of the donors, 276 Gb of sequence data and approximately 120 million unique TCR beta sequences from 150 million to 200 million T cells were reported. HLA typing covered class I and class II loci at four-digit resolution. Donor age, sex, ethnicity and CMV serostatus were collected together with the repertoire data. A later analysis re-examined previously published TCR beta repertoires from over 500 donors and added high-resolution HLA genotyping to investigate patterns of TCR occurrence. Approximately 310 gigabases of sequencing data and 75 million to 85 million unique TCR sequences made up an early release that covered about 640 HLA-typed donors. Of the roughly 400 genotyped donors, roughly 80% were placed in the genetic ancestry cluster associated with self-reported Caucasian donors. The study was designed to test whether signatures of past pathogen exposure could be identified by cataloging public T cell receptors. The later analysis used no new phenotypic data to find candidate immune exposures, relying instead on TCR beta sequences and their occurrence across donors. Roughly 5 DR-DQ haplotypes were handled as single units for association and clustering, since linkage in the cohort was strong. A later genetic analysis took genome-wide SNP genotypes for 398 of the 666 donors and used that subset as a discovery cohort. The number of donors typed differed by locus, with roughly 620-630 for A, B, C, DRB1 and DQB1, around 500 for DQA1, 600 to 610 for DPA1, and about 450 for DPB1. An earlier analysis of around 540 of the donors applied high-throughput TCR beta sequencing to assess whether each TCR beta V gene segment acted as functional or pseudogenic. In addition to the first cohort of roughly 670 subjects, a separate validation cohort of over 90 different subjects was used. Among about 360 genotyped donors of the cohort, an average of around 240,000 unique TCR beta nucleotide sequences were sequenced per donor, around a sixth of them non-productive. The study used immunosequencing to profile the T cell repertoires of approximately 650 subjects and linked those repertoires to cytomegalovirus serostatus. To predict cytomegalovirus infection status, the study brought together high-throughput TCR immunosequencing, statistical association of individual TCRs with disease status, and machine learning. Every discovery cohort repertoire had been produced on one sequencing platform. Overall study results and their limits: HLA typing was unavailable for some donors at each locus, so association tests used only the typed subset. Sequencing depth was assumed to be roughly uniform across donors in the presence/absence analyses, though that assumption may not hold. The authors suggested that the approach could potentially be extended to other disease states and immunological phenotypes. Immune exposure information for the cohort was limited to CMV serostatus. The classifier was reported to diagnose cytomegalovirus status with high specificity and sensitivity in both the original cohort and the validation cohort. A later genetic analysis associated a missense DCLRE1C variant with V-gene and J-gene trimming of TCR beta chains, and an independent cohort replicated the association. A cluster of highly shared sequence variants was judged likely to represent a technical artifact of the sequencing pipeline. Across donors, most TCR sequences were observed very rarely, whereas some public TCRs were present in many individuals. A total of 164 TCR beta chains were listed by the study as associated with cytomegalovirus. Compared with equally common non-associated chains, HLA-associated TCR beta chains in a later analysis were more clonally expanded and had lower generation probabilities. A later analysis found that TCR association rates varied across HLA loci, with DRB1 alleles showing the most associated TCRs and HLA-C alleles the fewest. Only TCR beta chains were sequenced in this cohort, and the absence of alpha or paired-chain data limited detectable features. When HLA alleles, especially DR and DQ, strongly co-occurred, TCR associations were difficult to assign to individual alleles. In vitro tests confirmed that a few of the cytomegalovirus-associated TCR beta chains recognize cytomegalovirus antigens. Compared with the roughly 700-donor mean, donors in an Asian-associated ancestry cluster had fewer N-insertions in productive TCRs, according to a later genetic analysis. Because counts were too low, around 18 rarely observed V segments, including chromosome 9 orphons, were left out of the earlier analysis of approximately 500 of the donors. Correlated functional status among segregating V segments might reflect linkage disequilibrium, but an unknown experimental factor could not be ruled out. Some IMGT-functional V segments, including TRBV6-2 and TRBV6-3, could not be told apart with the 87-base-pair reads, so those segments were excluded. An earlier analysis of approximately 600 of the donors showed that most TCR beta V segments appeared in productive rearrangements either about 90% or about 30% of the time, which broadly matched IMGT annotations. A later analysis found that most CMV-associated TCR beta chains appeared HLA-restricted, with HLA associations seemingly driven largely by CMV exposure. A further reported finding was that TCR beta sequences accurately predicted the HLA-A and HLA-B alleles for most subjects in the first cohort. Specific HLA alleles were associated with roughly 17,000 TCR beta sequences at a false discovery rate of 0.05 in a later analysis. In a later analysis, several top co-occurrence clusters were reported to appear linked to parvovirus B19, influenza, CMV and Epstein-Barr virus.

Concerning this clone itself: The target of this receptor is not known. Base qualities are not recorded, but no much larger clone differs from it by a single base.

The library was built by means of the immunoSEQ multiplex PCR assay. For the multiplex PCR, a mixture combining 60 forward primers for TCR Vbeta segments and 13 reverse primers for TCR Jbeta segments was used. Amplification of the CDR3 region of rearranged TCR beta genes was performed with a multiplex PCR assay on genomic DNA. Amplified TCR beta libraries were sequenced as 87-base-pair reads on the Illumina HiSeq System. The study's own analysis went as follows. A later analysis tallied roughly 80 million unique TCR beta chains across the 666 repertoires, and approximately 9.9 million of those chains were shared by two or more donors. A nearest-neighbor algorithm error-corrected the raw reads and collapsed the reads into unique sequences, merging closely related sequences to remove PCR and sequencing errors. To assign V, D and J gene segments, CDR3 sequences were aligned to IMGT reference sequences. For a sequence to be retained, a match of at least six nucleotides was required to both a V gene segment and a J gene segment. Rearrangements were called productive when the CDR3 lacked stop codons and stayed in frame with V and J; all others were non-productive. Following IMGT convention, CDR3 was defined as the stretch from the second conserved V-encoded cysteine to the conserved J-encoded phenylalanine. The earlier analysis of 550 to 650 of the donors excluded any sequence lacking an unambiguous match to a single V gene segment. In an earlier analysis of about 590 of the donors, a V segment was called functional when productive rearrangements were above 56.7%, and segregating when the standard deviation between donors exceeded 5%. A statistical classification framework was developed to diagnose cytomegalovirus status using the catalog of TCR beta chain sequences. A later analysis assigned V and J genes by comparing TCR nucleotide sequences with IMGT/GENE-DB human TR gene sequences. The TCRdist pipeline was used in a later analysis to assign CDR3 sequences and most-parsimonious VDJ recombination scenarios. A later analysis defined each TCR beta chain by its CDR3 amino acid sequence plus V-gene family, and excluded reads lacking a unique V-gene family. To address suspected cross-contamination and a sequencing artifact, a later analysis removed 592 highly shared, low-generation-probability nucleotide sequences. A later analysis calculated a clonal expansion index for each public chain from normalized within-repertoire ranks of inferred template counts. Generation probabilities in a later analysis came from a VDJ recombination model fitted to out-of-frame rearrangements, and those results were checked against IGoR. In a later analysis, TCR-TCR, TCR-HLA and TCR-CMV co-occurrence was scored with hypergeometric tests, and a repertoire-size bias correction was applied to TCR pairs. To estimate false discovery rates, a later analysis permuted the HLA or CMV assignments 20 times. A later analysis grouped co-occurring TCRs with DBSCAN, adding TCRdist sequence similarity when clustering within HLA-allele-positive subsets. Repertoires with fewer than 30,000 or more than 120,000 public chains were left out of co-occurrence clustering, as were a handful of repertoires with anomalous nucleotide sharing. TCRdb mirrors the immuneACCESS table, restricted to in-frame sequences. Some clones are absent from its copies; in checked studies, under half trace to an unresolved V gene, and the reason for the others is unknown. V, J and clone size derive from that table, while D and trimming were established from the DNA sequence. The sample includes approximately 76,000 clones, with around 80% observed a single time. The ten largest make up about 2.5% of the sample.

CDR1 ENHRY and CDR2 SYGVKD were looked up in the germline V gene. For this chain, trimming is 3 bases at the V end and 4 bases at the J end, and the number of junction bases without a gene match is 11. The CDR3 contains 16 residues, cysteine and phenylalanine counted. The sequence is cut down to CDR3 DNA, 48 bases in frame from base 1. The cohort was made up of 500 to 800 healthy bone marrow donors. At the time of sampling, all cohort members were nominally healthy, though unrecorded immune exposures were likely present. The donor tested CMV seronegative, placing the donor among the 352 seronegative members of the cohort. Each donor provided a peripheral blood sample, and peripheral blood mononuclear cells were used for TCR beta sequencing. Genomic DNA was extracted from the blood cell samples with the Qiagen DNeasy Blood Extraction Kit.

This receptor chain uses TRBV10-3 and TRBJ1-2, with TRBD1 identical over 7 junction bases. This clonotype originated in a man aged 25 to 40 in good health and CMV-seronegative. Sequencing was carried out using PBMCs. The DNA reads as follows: TGTGCCATCAGTGATTTGGGACAGAGTTACTTCTATGGCTACACCTTC. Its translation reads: CAISDLGQSYFYGYTF.